This is a list of T cell receptor beta chains from one sample in a study of blood T cell repertoires in COVID-19. Profiled with immunoSEQ multiplex PCR; TCRdb holds only in-frame clones, not every one. The table has approximately 500,000 clones, less than 90% seen once. The sequencing sample was made of peripheral blood. These receptors originate from a woman aged 50 to 60 with COVID-19, enrolled during active disease. Both conserved end residues are part of each CDR3. D genes are given only for firm matches. A row's size may be missing; if present it is once, few, many or a size class.

TRBD2	.	TRBV24-1	TRBJ2-3	TGTGCCACCACGAGCGGGGGTGGCGATACGCAGTATTTT	CATTSGGGDTQYF
TRBD1	.	TRBV6-5	TRBJ2-2	TGTGCCAGCAGTCCGGACAGGGCCAGCACCGGGGAGCTGTTTTTT	CASSPDRASTGELFF
TRBD2	.	TRBV11-1	TRBJ2-7	TGTGCCAGCAGCCCGGGTACTAGCGGGGTTTACGAGCAGTACTTC	CASSPGTSGVYEQYF
.	.	TRBV18	TRBJ2-1	TGTGCCAGCTCACTCAGGGGGGACTCCTACAATGAGCAGTTCTTC	CASSLRGDSYNEQFF
.	.	TRBV3-1/TRBV3-2	TRBJ2-7	TGTGCCAGCAGCCAAGAACAGAGTTGGCTCCAGTACTTC	CASSQEQSWLQYF
.	few	TRBV27	TRBJ1-1	TGTGCCAGCAGTTTTTCTGTGAACACTGAAGCTTTCTTT	CASSFSVNTEAFF
.	.	TRBV24-1	TRBJ2-7	TGTGCCACCAGTGAGAGCTCCTACGAGCAGTACTTC	CATSESSYEQYF
TRBD1	.	TRBV10-1	TRBJ2-1	TGCGCCAGCAGTTCGGACAGGGCCCTCTTTGGTGAGCAGTTCTTC	CASSSDRALFGEQFF
.	.	TRBV25-1	TRBJ1-3	TGTGCCAGCAGTGAATGGGGCACAGGGCTCTCTGGAAACACCATATATTTT	CASSEWGTGLSGNTIYF
TRBD1	.	TRBV30	TRBJ1-5	TGTGCCTGGAGTGTAACTGGGGACAGTCCAAATCAGCCCCAGCATTTT	CAWSVTGDSPNQPQHF
TRBD2	.	TRBV9	TRBJ2-1	TGTGCCAGCAGCGTAGGTCAGGGTGGGGAGGGGTCCTACAATGAGCAGTTCTTC	CASSVGQGGEGSYNEQFF
TRBD1	.	TRBV9	TRBJ1-4	TGTGCCAGCAGCGCCGGACAGGGGGCTCGTACTAATGAAAAACTGTTTTTT	CASSAGQGARTNEKLFF
.	.	TRBV11-2	TRBJ1-4	TGTGCCAGCAGCTTCATAGCCGGTGAAAAACTGTTTTTT	CASSFIAGEKLFF
.	.	TRBV1	TRBJ2-7	TGCACCAGCAGCCAAGGCACAGCGGAGTACGAGCAGTACTTC	CTSSQGTAEYEQYF
TRBD1	.	TRBV5-1	TRBJ1-1	TGCGCCAGCAGCCCCACCCGGGACAGAGCAGCTTTCTTT	CASSPTRDRAAFF
.	once	TRBV2	TRBJ1-4	TGTGCCAGCAGTGAAGCTCCTGCTCAGGGAGAAAAACTGTTTTTT	CASSEAPAQGEKLFF
.	.	TRBV27	TRBJ1-3	TGTGCCAGCAGTTTAGGAGACGGAAGCCCATCTGGAAACACCATATATTTT	CASSLGDGSPSGNTIYF
.	few	TRBV28	TRBJ1-5	TGTGCCAGCAGTTATCCAGGCAGGAGCAATCAGCCCCAGCATTTT	CASSYPGRSNQPQHF
.	.	TRBV23-1	TRBJ1-2	TGCGCCAGAAGACTCTCGGCGAACTATGGCTACACCTTC	CARRLSANYGYTF
TRBD1	.	TRBV7-9	TRBJ2-1	TGTGCCAGCAGCTTACGGTCAGGGGGCGATGAGCAGTTCTTC	CASSLRSGGDEQFF
TRBD2	.	TRBV18	TRBJ2-3	TGTGCCAGCTCGCCTACTAGCGGGGGATTGGATACGCAGTATTTT	CASSPTSGGLDTQYF
TRBD2	.	TRBV2	TRBJ2-7	TGTGCCAGCAGTGGGGCAAGAGGCCAGGAGCGGGGGGCCGGGGACGAGCAGTACTTC	CASSGARGQERGAGDEQYF
.	.	TRBV27	TRBJ1-2	TGTGCCACCTCCGACGTAGGGGGGGCGCGCGGCTACACCTTC	CATSDVGGARGYTF
TRBD1	.	TRBV5-1	TRBJ1-1	TGCGCCAGCAGCCTGACAGGGTGGGAAGCTTTCTTT	CASSLTGWEAFF
.	.	TRBV3-1/TRBV3-2	TRBJ2-2	TGTGCCAGCACCGAACAGGGGAGGTCCGGGGAGCTGTTTTTT	CASTEQGRSGELFF
.	.	TRBV5-3	TRBJ2-3	TGTGCCAGAAGCCCCGTACAGTACCGCACAGATACGCAGTATTTT	CARSPVQYRTDTQYF
TRBD1	.	TRBV10-2	TRBJ2-1	TGCGCCAGCAGTGAGGAGATGTACGGGACAGGGCTCTCCTACAATGAGCAGTTCTTC	CASSEEMYGTGLSYNEQFF
TRBD1	.	TRBV10-2	TRBJ1-2	TGCGCCAGCGATGGGACAGGAGTTATTGTTAACTATGGCTACACCTTC	CASDGTGVIVNYGYTF
.	few	TRBV6-5	TRBJ1-1	TGTGCCAGCACTAGGAACACTGAAGCTTTCTTT	CASTRNTEAFF
.	.	TRBV27	TRBJ2-3	TGTGCCAGCAGTCCACAGGCCTCAGATACGCAGTATTTT	CASSPQASDTQYF
TRBD1	.	TRBV5-5	TRBJ2-7	TGTGCCAGCAGCTTGGGACAGGGGGTTTACGAGCAGTACTTC	CASSLGQGVYEQYF
.	.	TRBV20-1	TRBJ1-1	TGCAGCTGGGAGAGAAACACTGAAGCTTTCTTT	CSWERNTEAFF
TRBD2	.	TRBV10-3	TRBJ2-1	TGTGCCATCAGTGATGAGGGAGGGAATGAGCAGTTCTTC	CAISDEGGNEQFF
.	.	TRBV21-1	TRBJ2-7	TGTGCCAGCAGCAAAGAGGGTGGACAGGCCTACGAGCAGTACTTC	CASSKEGGQAYEQYF
.	few	TRBV19	TRBJ1-1	TGTGCCAGTGGGCGACAAAACACTGAAGCTTTCTTT	CASGRQNTEAFF
TRBD2	.	TRBV7-6	TRBJ2-2	TGTGCCAGCAGACTAGCGGGGGGGATGAACACCGGGGAGCTGTTTTTT	CASRLAGGMNTGELFF
TRBD1	.	TRBV19	TRBJ1-5	TGTGCCAGTAGTACAGACAGGGGACAGCCCCAGCATTTT	CASSTDRGQPQHF
TRBD1	once	TRBV5-1	TRBJ2-1	TGCGCCAGCAGCTTAGGACAGGGTAATACTGAGCAGTTCTTC	CASSLGQGNTEQFF
.	.	TRBV3-1/TRBV3-2	TRBJ1-2	TGTGCCAGCAGTCGTACCGGGGGTAGTGGCTATGGCTACACCTTC	CASSRTGGSGYGYTF
.	.	TRBV7-9	TRBJ2-3	TGTGCCAGCAGCTTAGGTGCGGGGGCGGGAGATACGCAGTATTTT	CASSLGAGAGDTQYF
.	.	TRBV6-5	TRBJ2-2	TGTGCCAGCAGTTACGCCGGACAGCTGAACACCGGGGAGCTGTTTTTT	CASSYAGQLNTGELFF
TRBD2	.	TRBV27	TRBJ2-3	TGTGCCAGCAACTACATGACCGGGGGGGCTCACGTCACGGATACGCAGTATTTT	CASNYMTGGAHVTDTQYF
TRBD2	.	TRBV15	TRBJ2-5	TGTGCCACCAGCTCCCGACTAGCGGGGTTTGGAGAGACCCAGTACTTC	CATSSRLAGFGETQYF